This T cell receptor (beta chain) stems from a study of cytomegalovirus exposure and HLA in healthy donors. Findings of the study overall: Later on, an analysis found that several of the most significant clusters appeared to be linked to common viral pathogens, which included parvovirus B19. One later analysis reportedly identified an Asian-associated ancestry cluster that showed fewer N-insertions than the roughly 600-donor mean. Most sequenced TCRs were rare (though some public TCRs occurred in many donors).

Primers: 60 Vbeta forward and 13 Jbeta reverse. Libraries were prepared by immunoSEQ multiplex PCR; TCRdb keeps only in-frame clonotypes and omits some of them. The table lists 100,000 to 150,000 clones, around 77% of them singletons. To note about this clone: The target antigen is unknown.

Germline V lookup: CDR1 MNHEY, CDR2 SMNVEV (reference sequence). With V trimmed by 5 bases and J by 4 bases, 2 bases remained unmatched. The CDR3 is 13 amino acids. Sequences were obtained from PBMCs. The genes are TRBV27 and TRBJ1-1; 9 nucleotides agree with TRBD1. The receptor comes from a man aged 18 to 29 in good health and CMV-seropositive. The CDR3 region has the DNA TGTGCCAGCAGTATGGACAGGGGCACTGAAGCTTTCTTT. Protein: CASSMDRGTEAFF.